Below are 4 T cell receptor beta chains sequenced from a single sample in a study of blood T cells in healthy people across ages. The authors ran a second PCR of roughly 6 to 12 cycles using a sample-barcoded 5' primer and a J-beta primer mix. MiXCR was run by TCRdb on the 5' RACE reads, yielding one entry per CDR3 protein. The data show 600,000 to 1,000,000 distinct CDR3 sequences, with 25% seen just once and more than 3% held by the top ten. The sample was also linked to a second study, of T cells of mothers and their children.

Sequenced material: blood. The receptors were gathered from a boy younger than 18 in good health.

The V call is TRBV5-1, the J call TRBJ2-7, with 9 bases that match TRBD1. Losses at the gene ends were 4 bases for V and 5 bases for J; bases not matched to a gene: 13. The CDR3 is 16 residues long. CDR1 and CDR2 (germline): SGHRS, YFSETQ. This CDR3 reads CASSGRARQGVHEQYF. The DNA for the CDR3 is TGCGCCAGCAGCGGAAGAGCAAGACAGGGGGTCCACGAGCAGTACTTC.

This clonotype showed up just a few times. The chain has TRBV12-3 or TRBV12-4 and TRBJ2-3; TRBD2 matches 12 bases. The CDR3 totals 19 residues. The V and J ends lost 5 bases and 8 bases, in that order; junction bases with no gene match: 20. The CDR3 protein is CASSPVGTGTSGLSRTQYF. The DNA of the CDR3 is TGTGCCAGCAGTCCGGTCGGGACAGGGACTAGCGGGTTGAGTCGTACGCAGTATTTT.

CDR3 sequence reads: CASGGAIWAEQYF. In DNA, the CDR3 is TGTGCCAGCGGCGGGGCGATCTGGGCCGAGCAGTACTTC. The chain combines TRBV28 with TRBJ2-7; D might be TRBD2 (6 bases). The CDR3 loop spans 13 amino acids. Germline V gene data show CDR1 as MDHEN and CDR2 as SYDVKM. Trimming pared 8 bases from V and 6 bases from J, leaving 17 bases between.

This clonotype was observed a few times. The chain combines TRBV29-1 with TRBJ1-1; D not certain. CDR3 length: 15 amino acids. The germline V gene has CDR1 SQVTM and CDR2 ANQGSEA. Trimming left V 4 bases short and J 3 bases short, with 18 bases between. In nucleotides, the CDR3 is TGCAGCGTTGTAAGGTTTGGGGTGAGCGACACTGAAGCTTTCTTT. This encodes CSVVRFGVSDTEAFF.